This TCR beta chain stems from a study of cytomegalovirus exposure and HLA in healthy donors (dated 2017 in TCRdb). With regard to the full study: An earlier analysis of 587 of the donors reported about 260 Gb of sequence data and around 120 million unique TCR beta sequences obtained from around 180 million T cells. An early release covering roughly 600 HLA-typed donors comprised about 310 gigabases of sequencing data and around 80 million unique TCR sequences. Among the roughly 400 genotyped donors, around 79% belonged to the genetic ancestry cluster associated with self-reported Caucasian donors. The study aimed to test whether signatures of past pathogen exposure could be identified by cataloging public T cell receptors. The study profiled the T cell repertoires of fewer than 850 subjects by immunosequencing and related them to cytomegalovirus serostatus. In addition to the first cohort of hundreds of subjects, a separate validation cohort of some 120 different subjects was used. To predict cytomegalovirus infection status, the study combined high-throughput TCR immunosequencing, statistical association of individual TCRs with disease status, and machine learning. In a later analysis, previously published TCR beta repertoires from 600 to 850 donors were re-analyzed and high-resolution HLA genotyping was added so that TCR occurrence patterns could be studied. Rather than drawing on any new phenotypic data, the later analysis identified candidate immune exposures from TCR beta sequences and the way those sequences occurred across donors. An earlier analysis of some 600 of the donors applied high-throughput TCR beta sequencing to assess whether each TCR beta V gene segment acted as functional or pseudogenic. Donor age, sex, ethnicity and CMV serostatus were collected together with the repertoire data. Genome-wide SNP genotypes for about 55% of the roughly 670 donors were used in a later genetic analysis, which treated that subset as a discovery cohort. Every repertoire in the discovery cohort had been generated on one and the same sequencing platform. Both class I and class II loci were covered by HLA typing, at four-digit resolution. Typing coverage differed by locus: A, B, C, DRB1 and DQB1 were typed in about 620-630 donors, DQA1 in about 500, DPA1 in around 600, and DPB1 in just under 490. Because of strong linkage in the cohort, five DR-DQ haplotypes were treated as single units for association and clustering. Among 300 to 500 genotyped donors of the cohort, an average of approximately 240,000 unique TCR beta nucleotide sequences was sequenced per donor, of which approximately 19% were non-productive.

What the study reported, not specific to this receptor: A later analysis found that TCR association rates varied across HLA loci, with DRB1 alleles showing the most associated TCRs and HLA-C alleles the fewest. In both the original and validation cohorts, the classifier was reported to diagnose cytomegalovirus status with high specificity and sensitivity. According to the authors, the approach could potentially be generalized to other disease states and immunological phenotypes. While some public TCRs were present in many individuals, most TCR sequences turned up only very rarely across donors. Presence/absence analyses assumed roughly uniform sequencing depth across donors, an assumption that may not hold. A total of fewer than 200 TCR beta chains were listed by the study as associated with cytomegalovirus. V-gene and J-gene trimming of TCR beta chains was associated with a missense DCLRE1C variant in a later genetic analysis, and the association was replicated in an independent cohort. A later analysis found that most CMV-associated TCR beta chains appeared HLA-restricted, with HLA associations seemingly driven largely by CMV exposure. Specific HLA alleles were associated with 15,000 to 20,000 TCR beta sequences at a false discovery rate of 0.05 in a later analysis. Because some donors lacked HLA typing at each locus, the association tests relied only on the typed subset. Correlated functional status among segregating V segments might reflect linkage disequilibrium, but an unknown experimental factor could not be ruled out. The earlier analysis of 587 of the donors excluded roughly 17 rarely observed V segments, including chromosome 9 orphons, because counts were too low. A cluster of highly shared sequence variants was judged likely to be a technical artifact of the sequencing pipeline. In an earlier analysis of around 500 of the donors, most TCR beta V segments appeared in productive rearrangements about 87% or about 30% of the time, broadly matching IMGT annotations. Immune exposure information for the cohort was limited to CMV serostatus. Because the 87-base-pair reads could not distinguish some IMGT-functional V segments, including TRBV6-2 and TRBV6-3, those segments were excluded. In a later analysis, HLA-associated TCR beta chains showed more clonal expansion and lower generation probabilities than non-associated chains that were equally common. In vitro tests confirmed that three of the cytomegalovirus-associated TCR beta chains recognize cytomegalovirus antigens. Only TCR beta chains were sequenced in this cohort, and the absence of alpha or paired-chain data limited detectable features. Assigning TCR associations to individual alleles was difficult when HLA alleles, especially DR and DQ, strongly co-occurred. According to a later genetic analysis, donors in an Asian-associated ancestry cluster had fewer N-insertions in productive TCRs than the roughly 670-donor mean. Several of the top co-occurrence clusters appeared to be linked to parvovirus B19, influenza, CMV and Epstein-Barr virus, according to a later analysis. A further reported finding was that TCR beta sequences accurately predicted the HLA-A and HLA-B alleles for most subjects in the first cohort.

Including cysteine and phenylalanine, the CDR3 has 18 amino acids. Only the CDR3 part of the read is kept: 54 bases, read in frame from the first base. From V the trimming removes 3 bases and from J it removes 3 bases, while the gene matches leave 7 bases of the junction unaccounted for. CDR1 and CDR2 are drawn from the germline V gene: MNHNS, SASEGT. As concerns this clone: Its antigen has not been determined. No clone much larger than this one lies a single base away; base qualities are absent.

The cohort consisted of some 670 healthy bone marrow donors. Cohort members were all nominally healthy when sampled, although unrecorded immune exposures were likely present. The donor was CMV seronegative and was included in the group of under 450 seronegative cohort members. A peripheral blood sample was collected from each donor, and TCR beta sequencing was performed on peripheral blood mononuclear cells. The Qiagen DNeasy Blood Extraction Kit was used to extract genomic DNA from the blood cell samples. The library was generated by the immunoSEQ multiplex PCR assay. A mixture of 60 forward primers for TCR Vbeta segments and 13 reverse primers for TCR Jbeta segments was used in the multiplex PCR. The CDR3 region of rearranged TCR beta genes was amplified from genomic DNA with a multiplex PCR assay. The Illumina HiSeq System was used to sequence the amplified TCR beta libraries as 87-base-pair reads. Turning to the authors' computational methods: A later analysis counted tens of millions of unique TCR beta chains across the 670 or so repertoires, and around 12 million of these chains were shared by at least two donors. A nearest-neighbor algorithm error-corrected the raw reads and collapsed the reads into unique sequences, merging closely related sequences to remove PCR and sequencing errors. CDR3 sequences were aligned to IMGT reference sequences to assign V, D and J gene segments. For a sequence to be retained, a match of at least six nucleotides was required to both a V gene segment and a J gene segment. A rearrangement counted as productive if the CDR3 had no stop codons and remained in frame with V and J, and every other rearrangement counted as non-productive. Following IMGT convention, CDR3 was defined as the stretch from the second conserved V-encoded cysteine up to the conserved J-encoded phenylalanine. In an earlier analysis of more than 550 of the donors, sequences lacking an unambiguous match to a single V gene segment were excluded. In an earlier analysis of some 590 of the donors, a V segment was called functional when productive rearrangements were above 56.7%, and segregating when the standard deviation between donors exceeded 5%. A statistical classification framework was developed to diagnose cytomegalovirus status using the catalog of TCR beta chain sequences. A later analysis assigned V and J genes by comparing TCR nucleotide sequences with IMGT/GENE-DB human TR gene sequences. The TCRdist pipeline was used in a later analysis to assign CDR3 sequences and most-parsimonious VDJ recombination scenarios. In a later analysis, each TCR beta chain was defined by its CDR3 amino acid sequence together with its V-gene family, and reads without a unique V-gene family were excluded. As a way to deal with suspected cross-contamination and a sequencing artifact, a later analysis dropped 450 to 700 nucleotide sequences that were highly shared and had low generation probability. In a later analysis, a clonal expansion index was calculated for each public chain from normalized within-repertoire ranks of inferred template counts. A later analysis computed generation probabilities with a VDJ recombination model fitted to out-of-frame rearrangements, and checked the results against IGoR. Hypergeometric tests were used in a later analysis to score TCR-TCR, TCR-HLA and TCR-CMV co-occurrence, with a repertoire-size bias correction applied to the TCR pairs. A later analysis estimated false discovery rates by permuting HLA or CMV assignments 20 times. In a later analysis, co-occurring TCRs were grouped with DBSCAN, and TCRdist sequence similarity was added when clustering was performed within HLA-allele-positive subsets. For co-occurrence clustering, repertoires with fewer than 30,000 or more than 120,000 public chains were excluded, along with roughly 5 repertoires with anomalous nucleotide sharing. Sourced from immuneACCESS, this table was stored by TCRdb with only in-frame sequences that have V and J called. A share of the clones is absent; for the studies checked, an unresolved V gene accounts for under half, and the remainder has no known explanation. The DNA was the basis for D and trimming; V, J and clone size are from that table. The sample data list 150,000 to 200,000 clones, and 60% to 80% of these were observed just once. About 1.3% of the sample belongs to the ten largest clones.

Recombination joined TRBV6-1 with TRBJ2-3; TRBD2 aligns with 15 central bases. This TCR was recovered from a male donor in good health and CMV-seronegative. Sequenced input: PBMCs. The DNA sequence is TGTGCCAGCAGTGAGGGACTAGCGGGAGGCCGGAGGACAGATACGCAGTATTTT. It encodes CASSEGLAGGRRTDTQYF.